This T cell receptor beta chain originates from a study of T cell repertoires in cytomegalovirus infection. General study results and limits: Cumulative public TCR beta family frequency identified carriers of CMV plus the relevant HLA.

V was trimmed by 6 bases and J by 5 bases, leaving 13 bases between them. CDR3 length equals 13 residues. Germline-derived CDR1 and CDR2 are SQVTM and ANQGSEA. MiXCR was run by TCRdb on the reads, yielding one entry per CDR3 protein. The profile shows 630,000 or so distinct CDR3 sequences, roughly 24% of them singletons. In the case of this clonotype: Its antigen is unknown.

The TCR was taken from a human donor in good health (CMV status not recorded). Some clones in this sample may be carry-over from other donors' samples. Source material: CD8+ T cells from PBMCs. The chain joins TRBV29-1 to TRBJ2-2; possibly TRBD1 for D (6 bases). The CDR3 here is CSVAGTNTGELFF. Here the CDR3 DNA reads TGCAGCGTAGCCGGGACAAATACCGGGGAGCTGTTTTTT.